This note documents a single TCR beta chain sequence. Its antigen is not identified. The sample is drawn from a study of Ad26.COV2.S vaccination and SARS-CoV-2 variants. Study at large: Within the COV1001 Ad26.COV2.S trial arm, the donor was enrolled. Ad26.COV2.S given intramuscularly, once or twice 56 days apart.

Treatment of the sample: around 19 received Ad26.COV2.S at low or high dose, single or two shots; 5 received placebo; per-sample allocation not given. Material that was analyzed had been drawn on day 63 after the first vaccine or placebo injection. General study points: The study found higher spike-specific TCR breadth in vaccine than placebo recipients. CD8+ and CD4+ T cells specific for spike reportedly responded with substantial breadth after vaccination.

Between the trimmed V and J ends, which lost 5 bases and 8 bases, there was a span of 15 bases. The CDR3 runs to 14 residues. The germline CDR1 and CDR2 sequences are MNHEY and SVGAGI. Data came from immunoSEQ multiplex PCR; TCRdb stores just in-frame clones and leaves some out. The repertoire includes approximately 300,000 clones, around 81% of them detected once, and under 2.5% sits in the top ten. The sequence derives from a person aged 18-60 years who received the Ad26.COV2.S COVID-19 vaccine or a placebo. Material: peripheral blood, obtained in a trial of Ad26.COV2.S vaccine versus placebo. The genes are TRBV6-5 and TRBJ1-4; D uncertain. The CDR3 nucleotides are TGTGCCAGCAGTCCTATAGTTCAAGTCGAAAAACTGTTTTTT. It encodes CASSPIVQVEKLFF.